This T cell receptor (beta chain) came from a study of T-cell memory formation after mild COVID-19. Study-wide background: For the most part, TCR clusters were specific to one donor. Broader study findings: The study detected some responding clones in pre-infection memory, suggesting cross-reactive memory joined. The study found contracting CD4+ clones mainly in CM and EM and contracting CD8+ clones in EMRA.

V gave up 3 bases and J gave up 0 bases, with 7 bases separating them. The length of the CDR3 is 13 residues. In germline, CDR1 is DFQATT, CDR2 SNEGSKA (reference sequence). 5'RACE with constant-segment primers yielded barcoded, UMI-tagged TCR alpha and TCR beta cDNA libraries. TCRdb re-called the 5' RACE reads with MiXCR, one entry per CDR3 protein. The profile shows under 110,000 distinct CDR3 sequences, about 18% of them singletons. Of note for this clonotype: Its cognate antigen is unknown.

The TCR comes from an adult woman who had mild COVID-19 (a few samples of this study predate the infection). Cell type and time point are not known. This chain connects TRBV20-1 to TRBJ2-3, with D maybe TRBD1 (5 bases). Material: PBMCs or a T cell subset sorted from them (not recorded which). CDR3 DNA sequence: TGCAGTGCTAGCGACAGTAGCACAGATACGCAGTATTTT. Translation: CSASDSSTDTQYF.